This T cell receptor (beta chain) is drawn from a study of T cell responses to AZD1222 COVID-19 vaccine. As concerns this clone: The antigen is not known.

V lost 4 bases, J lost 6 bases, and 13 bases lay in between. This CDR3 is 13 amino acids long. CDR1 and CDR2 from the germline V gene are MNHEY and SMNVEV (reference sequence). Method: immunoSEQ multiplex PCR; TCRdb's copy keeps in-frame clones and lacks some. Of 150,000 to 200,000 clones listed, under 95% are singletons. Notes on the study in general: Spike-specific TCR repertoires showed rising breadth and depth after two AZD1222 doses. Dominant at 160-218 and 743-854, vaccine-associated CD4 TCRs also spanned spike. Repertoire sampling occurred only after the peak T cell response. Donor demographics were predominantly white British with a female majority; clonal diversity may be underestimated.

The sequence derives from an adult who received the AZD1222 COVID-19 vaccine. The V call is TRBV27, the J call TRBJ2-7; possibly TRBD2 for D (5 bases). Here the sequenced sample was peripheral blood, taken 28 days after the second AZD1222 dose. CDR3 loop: CASSYGLRFEQYF. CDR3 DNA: TGTGCCAGCAGTTATGGACTCCGATTCGAGCAGTACTTC.